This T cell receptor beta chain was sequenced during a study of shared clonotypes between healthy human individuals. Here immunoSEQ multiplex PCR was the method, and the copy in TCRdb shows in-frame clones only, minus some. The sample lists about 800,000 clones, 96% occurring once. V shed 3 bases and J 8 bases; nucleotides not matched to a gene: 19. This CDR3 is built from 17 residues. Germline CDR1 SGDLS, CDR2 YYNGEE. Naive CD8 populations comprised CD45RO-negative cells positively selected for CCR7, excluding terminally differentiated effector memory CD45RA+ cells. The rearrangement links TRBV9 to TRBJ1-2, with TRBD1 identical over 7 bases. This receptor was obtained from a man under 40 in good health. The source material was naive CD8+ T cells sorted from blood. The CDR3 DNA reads TGTGCCAGCAGCGAAAACAGAAAAGACTCGACAGGGCAGGGCTACACCTTC. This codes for CASSENRKDSTGQGYTF.